This T cell receptor (beta chain) was recovered during a study of T cell responses to AZD1222 COVID-19 vaccine. Study-wide findings and caveats: Once two AZD1222 doses were given, Spike-specific TCR breadth and depth went up. The donor cohort was predominantly white British with a female majority, and clonal diversity may have been underestimated.

With regard to this clone: Its specificity is not known.

From germline, CDR1 is GTSNPN and CDR2 SVGIG (reference sequence). The CDR3 extends over 14 amino acids. Trimming removed 4 bases from V and 2 bases from J, with 13 bases in between. TCRdb's copy holds only in-frame clones and misses some; the assay was immunoSEQ multiplex PCR. Of over 70,000 clones in the sample, roughly 88% were seen once. V is TRBV30 and J is TRBJ2-3; D perhaps matches TRBD2 (5 bases). This TCR derives from an adult in good health. The specimen was peripheral blood, collected on day 0 of MenACWY control vaccination. The CDR3 nucleotides are TGTGCCTGGAACTCGGGATCAACCACAGATACGCAGTATTTT. Its protein product is CAWNSGSTTDTQYF.